The 30 T cell receptor beta chains reported below all come from one sample, sequenced in a study of cytomegalovirus exposure and HLA in healthy donors. PCR was performed using 60 Vbeta and 13 Jbeta primers. Using immunoSEQ multiplex PCR, the repertoire was profiled, and TCRdb retains in-frame clones only, with some absent. The table records about 82,000 clones, less than 80% of them present only once. Sequencing was carried out using PBMCs. These TCRs come from a human donor in good health.

CDR3 region: CASSFRDKSEAFF. CDR3 nucleotide sequence: TGTGCCAGCAGCTTCCGAGATAAGTCTGAAGCTTTCTTT. The J gene is TRBJ1-1, the V gene TRBV7-6; D call uncertain. This CDR3 has 13 residues. The ends were cut back, 3 bases at V and 6 bases at J, with 11 bases in the middle. Germline CDR1 and CDR2: SGHVS and FNYEAQ.

The chain links TRBV6-1 to TRBJ2-1; TRBD2 is a possible D gene (5 bases). Germline values: CDR1 MNHNS, CDR2 SASEGT. The length of the CDR3 is 19 residues. The V gene lost 0 bases and the J gene lost 4 bases, with 22 bases spanning the gap. The CDR3 DNA sequence: TGTGCCAGCAGTGAAGCGATGAACAGAGGGTCCCTCAGGTACAATGAGCAGTTCTTC. Translation: CASSEAMNRGSLRYNEQFF.

This sequence joins TRBV7-2 and TRBJ1-1; 7 positions agree with TRBD1. The germline V gene encodes CDR1 SGHTA and CDR2 FQGNSA. The CDR3 sequence is 14 residues long. The J segment lost 7 bases and the V segment lost 4 bases, leaving 9 bases of the junction unmatched. CDR3 region: CASSSTHRGNEAFF. In nucleotides, the CDR3 is TGTGCCAGCAGCTCGACCCACAGGGGTAATGAAGCTTTCTTT.

The chain uses TRBV7-6 and TRBJ2-1, with a possible D match to TRBD2 (5 bases). In germline, CDR1 is SGHVS, CDR2 FNYEAQ. The CDR3 is 14 residues long. Between the trimmed V and J ends, which lost 4 bases and 6 bases, there was a span of 13 bases. Here the CDR3 reads CASSSRPGINEQFF. The CDR3 nucleotides read TGTGCCAGCAGCTCGCGACCGGGGATCAATGAGCAGTTCTTC.

The chain joins TRBV27 to TRBJ2-1; D unresolved. Trimming removed 8 bases from V and 5 bases from J, with 7 bases in between. Germline loops: CDR1 MNHEY, CDR2 SMNVEV (reference sequence). This CDR3 spans 11 amino acids. The CDR3 protein is CASSSHNEQFF. Here the CDR3 DNA reads TGTGCCAGCTCGTCCCACAATGAGCAGTTCTTC.

The chain carries TRBV2 and TRBJ2-1, with TRBD1 matching over 7 bases. The J segment lost 8 bases and the V segment lost 10 bases, leaving 8 bases of the junction unmatched. The length of the CDR3 is 12 residues. Germline lookup yields CDR1 SNHLY and CDR2 FYNNEI. In nucleotides, the CDR3 is TGTGCCACCCGACAGGGTCAGGATGAGCAGTTCTTC. Translating it yields CATRQGQDEQFF.

The genes are TRBV2 and TRBJ2-7, with D possibly matching TRBD2 (7 bases). CDR3 length equals 15 residues. V lost 4 bases, J lost 2 bases, and 15 bases lay in between. Per the germline V gene, CDR1 is SNHLY and CDR2 is FYNNEI. CDR3 residues: CASSGGAGAAYEQYF. CDR3 DNA: TGTGCCAGCAGTGGTGGTGCGGGGGCCGCCTACGAGCAGTACTTC.

The chain links TRBV28 to TRBJ2-7; 9 bases map to TRBD1. Germline CDR1 reads MDHEN; CDR2 reads SYDVKM. The CDR3 sequence is 14 residues long. V was pared by 7 bases and J by 3 bases, with 7 bases of the junction left unmatched. CDR3 sequence reads: CASKRTGEVYEQYF. In DNA form, the CDR3 reads TGTGCCAGCAAGCGGACAGGGGAAGTCTACGAGCAGTACTTC.

In nucleotides, the CDR3 is TGTGCCAGCAGCACAGGGGAAGGCTCCGAGCAGTACTTC. As protein: CASSTGEGSEQYF. The V and J genes are TRBV7-8 and TRBJ2-7; 7 bases fit TRBD1. Germline-derived CDR1 and CDR2 are SGHVS and FQNEAQ. Trimming took 5 bases from V and 6 from J; bases not matched to a gene: 7. CDR3 length: 13 residues.

The J gene is TRBJ2-1, the V gene TRBV5-4, with D tentatively TRBD2 (6 bases). Trimming shortened V by 4 bases and J by 8 bases, and 10 bases separated the two germline ends. Germline CDR1 reads SGHNT; CDR2 reads YYREEE (reference sequence). The CDR3 extends over 12 amino acids. The CDR3 DNA is TGTGCCAGCAGCCCGCCGGGGGATGAGCAGTTCTTC. Encoded protein: CASSPPGDEQFF.

The J gene is TRBJ2-6, the V gene TRBV25-1; D unresolved. Trimming cost V 1 base and J 2 bases, with 3 bases left between them. This CDR3 spans 14 amino acids. Per the germline V gene, CDR1 is MGHDK and CDR2 is SYGVNS. The CDR3 nucleotides are TGTGCCAGCAGTGAATCTACTGGGGCCAACGTCCTGACTTTC. Protein sequence: CASSESTGANVLTF.

The chain carries TRBV7-8 and TRBJ1-1; 7 bases map to TRBD1. Trimming took 5 bases from V and 4 from J; bases not matched to a gene: 7. Per germline, CDR1 SGHVS and CDR2 FQNEAQ. The CDR3 loop spans 14 amino acids. Here the CDR3 reads CASSLRQGFTEAFF. In DNA form, the CDR3 reads TGTGCCAGCAGCCTCCGACAGGGATTCACTGAAGCTTTCTTT. The full variable domain, rest sourced from reference TRBV7-8 and TRBJ1-1, is GAGVSQSPRYKVAKRGQDVALRCDPISGHVSLFWYQQALGQGPEFLTYFQNEAQLDKSGLPSDRFFAERPEGSVSTLKIQRTQQEDSAVYLCASSLRQGFTEAFFGQGTRLTVV.

The J gene is TRBJ1-2, the V gene TRBV5-6; the match to TRBD1 covers 7 bases. This CDR3 has 12 amino acids. With 7 bases clipped from V and 6 bases from J, the junction kept 6 bases outside the gene matches. CDR1 is SGHDT and CDR2 is YYEEEE in the germline V gene. Written as DNA, the CDR3 is TGTGCCAGCGCGAGACAGGGTGATGGCTACACCTTC. Residues: CASARQGDGYTF. The whole variable domain, filled in from reference TRBV5-6 and TRBJ1-2, reads DAGVTQSPTHLIKTRGQQVTLRCSPKSGHDTVSWYQQALGQGPQFIFQYYEEEERQRGNFPDRFSGHQFPNYSSELNVNALLLGDSALYLCASARQGDGYTFGSGTRLTVV.

The genes are TRBV6-5 and TRBJ1-4; D gene unclear. Germline loops: CDR1 MNHEY, CDR2 SVGAGI. This CDR3 region has 15 residues. Trimming took 6 bases from V and 1 from J, leaving 12 bases between them. CDR3 in amino acids: CASRRRMGTNEKLFF. The CDR3 region has the DNA TGTGCCAGCAGGAGGCGCATGGGAACTAATGAAAAACTGTTTTTT.

The V and J genes are TRBV7-2 and TRBJ2-7; TRBD2 aligns across 11 bases. This CDR3 spans 15 amino acids. CDR1 is SGHTA, CDR2 FQGNSA, per germline. J gave up 3 bases and V 5 bases, and 6 bases lay outside the gene matches. The CDR3 is CASSPASGGFYEQYF. In DNA, the CDR3 is TGTGCCAGCAGCCCCGCTAGCGGGGGGTTCTACGAGCAGTACTTC.

This clone appeared a few times. The rearrangement uses TRBV5-6 and TRBJ1-2; D gene ambiguous. Germline CDR1 is SGHDT and CDR2 is YYEEEE. There are 13 residues in the CDR3. V was pared by 4 bases and J by 8 bases, with 15 bases between. The CDR3, as DNA: TGTGCCAGCAGCGAGGGAGGAGTGAACGGCTACACCTTC. This translates into CASSEGGVNGYTF.

This clone was observed a handful of times. One junction end disagrees with the germline gene, perhaps due to a read error. Other DNA sequences in this sample translate to the same CDR3. This chain joins TRBV20-1 and TRBJ1-1; 7 bases agree with TRBD1. This CDR3 is 11 amino acids long. The germline V gene encodes CDR1 DFQATT and CDR2 SNEGSKA (reference sequence). The CDR3 nucleotides read TGCAGTGCTAAATTAGGGACAGAAGCCTTCTTT. Protein product: CSAKLGTEAFF.

The CDR3 loop is CASSRQTNYGYTF. The CDR3 nucleotides read TGCGCCAGCAGTCGACAGACTAACTATGGCTACACCTTC. This chain uses TRBV5-1 with TRBJ1-2; weak D call: TRBD1 (5 bases). Germline V gene data show CDR1 as SGHRS and CDR2 as YFSETQ. The V end lost 5 bases, the J end lost 0 bases, and 8 bases lay between the germline ends. The CDR3 has 13 residues. The whole variable domain, remainder taken from reference TRBV5-1 and TRBJ1-2, is KAGVTQTPRYLIKTRGQQVTLSCSPISGHRSVSWYQQTPGQGLQFLFEYFSETQRNKGNFPGRFSGRQFSNSRSEMNVSTLELGDSALYLCASSRQTNYGYTFGSGTRLTVV.

This clone was counted once. The chain joins TRBV15 to TRBJ2-1; weak D call: TRBD1 (6 bases). The CDR3 spans 15 residues. The germline V and J ends were trimmed by 8 bases and 7 bases, with 21 bases remaining between them. Germline V CDR1 and CDR2: LNHNV, YYDKDF (reference sequence). This chain's CDR3 is CATEGIPVGTNEQFF. The CDR3 DNA is TGTGCCACCGAGGGAATTCCCGTCGGGACAAATGAGCAGTTCTTC.

The chain uses TRBV15 and TRBJ1-1; D unresolved. Germline loops: CDR1 LNHNV, CDR2 YYDKDF (reference sequence). This CDR3 is 12 amino acids long. With 5 bases removed from V and 0 bases from J, the gap between germline ends came to 4 bases. The CDR3 is CATSGLNTEAFF. The CDR3 DNA sequence: TGTGCCACCAGCGGGCTGAACACTGAAGCTTTCTTT. Filled out from reference TRBV15 and TRBJ1-1, the complete variable domain reads DAMVIQNPRYQVTQFGKPVTLSCSQTLNHNVMYWYQQKSSQAPKLLFHYYDKDFNNEADTPDNFQSRRPNTSFCFLDIRSPGLGDTAMYLCATSGLNTEAFFGQGTRLTVV.

The chain recombines TRBV2 with TRBJ1-4; no clear D gene. Germline CDR1 SNHLY, CDR2 FYNNEI. Trimming cost V 7 bases and J 0 bases, with 12 bases left between them. The CDR3 loop spans 15 amino acids. CDR3 loop: CASILNLATNEKLFF. The CDR3 coding sequence is TGTGCCAGCATCCTAAACCTTGCAACTAATGAAAAACTGTTTTTT.

The CDR3 spells CASSLDSGYEQYF. CDR3 in DNA: TGTGCCAGCAGCTTGGATAGCGGATACGAGCAGTACTTC. The V call is TRBV5-6, the J call TRBJ2-7; tentative D call: TRBD2 (6 bases). V was shortened by 0 bases and J by 4 bases, with 8 bases between the two germline ends. Germline CDR1 is SGHDT and CDR2 is YYEEEE. The CDR3 length is 13 residues.

V is TRBV7-2 and J is TRBJ1-3, with TRBD1 as a possible D gene (5 bases). The V and J ends lost 0 bases and 3 bases respectively, with 9 bases between them. The CDR3 length is 15 residues. Germline-derived CDR1 and CDR2 are SGHTA and FQGNSA. This CDR3 reads CASSLAGRVGNTIYF. The CDR3, as DNA: TGTGCCAGCAGCTTAGCGGGCAGGGTTGGAAACACCATATATTTT.

V and J are TRBV10-3 and TRBJ1-2; no firm D call. Trimming left V 3 bases short and J 6 bases short, with 11 bases between. Germline lookup yields CDR1 ENHRY and CDR2 SYGVKD. CDR3 length: 13 residues. This CDR3 reads CAISDEGINGYTF. The CDR3 DNA is TGTGCCATCAGTGATGAGGGAATCAATGGCTACACCTTC.

The genes are TRBV7-9 and TRBJ1-1, with D uncertain. Per the germline V gene, CDR1 is SEHNR and CDR2 is FQNEAQ (reference sequence). V lost 0 bases to trimming and J lost 10 bases, with 6 bases between them. This CDR3 contains 11 residues. The CDR3 nucleotides read TGTGCCAGCAGCTTAGCGGCAGGAGCTTTCTTT. Translating gives CASSLAAGAFF.

In this sample, this clone turned up a few times. V gene TRBV6-5 combines with J gene TRBJ1-4; no clear D gene. The V end was cut by 5 bases, the J end by 3 bases, with 10 bases between. Germline V CDR1 and CDR2: MNHEY, SVGAGI. The CDR3 consists of 14 residues. In DNA form, the CDR3 reads TGTGCCAGCAGTCGAGATTACTCTAATGAAAAACTGTTTTTT. It encodes CASSRDYSNEKLFF.

This sequence joins TRBV5-4 and TRBJ2-1; D unresolved. V was shortened by 1 base and J by 0 bases, with 14 bases between the two germline ends. The CDR3 sequence is 17 residues long. CDR1 is SGHNT, CDR2 YYREEE, per germline (reference sequence). DNA of the CDR3: TGTGCCAGCAGCTTGTATCCAGATAGGAGCTCCTACAATGAGCAGTTCTTC. This encodes CASSLYPDRSSYNEQFF. The complete variable domain, with remaining parts taken from reference TRBV5-4 and TRBJ2-1, reads ETGVTQSPTHLIKTRGQQVTLRCSSQSGHNTVSWYQQALGQGPQFIFQYYREEENGRGNFPPRFSGLQFPNYSSELNVNALELDDSALYLCASSLYPDRSSYNEQFFGPGTRLTVL.

The chain is built from TRBV7-2 and TRBJ1-2; D perhaps matches TRBD1 (5 bases). Germline V lookup: CDR1 SGHTA, CDR2 FQGNSA. This CDR3 is 11 amino acids long. Trimming took off 5 bases at V and 5 bases at J, with 6 bases between the two ends. The CDR3: CASSRQYGYTF. The CDR3 DNA reads as TGTGCCAGCAGCCGACAGTATGGCTACACCTTC. Using reference TRBV7-2 and TRBJ1-2 for the parts outside the CDR3, the full variable domain is GAGVSQSPSNKVTEKGKDVELRCDPISGHTALYWYRQSLGQGLEFLIYFQGNSAPDKSGLPSDRFSAERTGGSVSTLTIQRTQQEDSAVYLCASSRQYGYTFGSGTRLTVV.

The count of this clone is one. The J gene is TRBJ1-6, the V gene TRBV6-1, with no clear D. The V end was cut by 4 bases, the J end by 7 bases, with 11 bases between. CDR1 is MNHNS, CDR2 SASEGT, per germline. The CDR3 runs 14 residues. In DNA, the CDR3 is TGTGCCAGCAGTGGCAGGTCCACAAATTCACCCCTCCACTTT. It yields the protein CASSGRSTNSPLHF.

This sequence joins TRBV7-8 and TRBJ2-2; no firm D call. Deletions cut 3 bases from V and 0 bases from J, with 14 bases between. Germline V CDR1 and CDR2: SGHVS, FQNEAQ. This CDR3 is built from 17 residues. The CDR3 is CASSFNLAATNTGELFF. In DNA form, the CDR3 reads TGTGCCAGCAGCTTCAACCTCGCGGCTACGAACACCGGGGAGCTGTTTTTT.